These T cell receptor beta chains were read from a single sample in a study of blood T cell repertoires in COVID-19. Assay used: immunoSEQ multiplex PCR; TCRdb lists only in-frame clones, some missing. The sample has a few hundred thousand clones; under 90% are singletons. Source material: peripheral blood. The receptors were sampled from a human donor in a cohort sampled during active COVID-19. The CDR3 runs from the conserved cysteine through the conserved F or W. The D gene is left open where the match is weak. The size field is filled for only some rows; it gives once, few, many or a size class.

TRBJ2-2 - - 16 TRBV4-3 CASSQIRGFLTGELFF TGCGCCAGCAGCCAAATTCGAGGGTTCTTAACCGGGGAGCTGTTTTTT
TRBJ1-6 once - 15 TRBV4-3 CASSQDKQGISPLHF TGCGCCAGCAGCCAAGACAAACAGGGAATTTCACCCCTCCACTTT
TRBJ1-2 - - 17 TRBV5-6 CASSLAKFRATNYGYTF TGTGCCAGCAGCTTGGCTAAATTTAGAGCCACTAACTATGGCTACACCTTC
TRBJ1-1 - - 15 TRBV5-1 CASSSRTAGNTEAFF TGCGCCAGCAGCTCGAGGACAGCAGGGAACACTGAAGCTTTCTTT
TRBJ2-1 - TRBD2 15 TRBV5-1 CASSPRTSAQGEQFF TGCGCCAGCAGTCCGAGGACTAGCGCCCAGGGGGAGCAGTTCTTC
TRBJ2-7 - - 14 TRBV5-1 CASSLEAVSYEQYF TGCGCCAGCAGCTTGGAGGCGGTTTCCTACGAGCAGTACTTC
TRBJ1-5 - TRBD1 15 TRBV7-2 CASSRTGFGHQPQHF TGTGCCAGCAGCCGGACAGGGTTTGGGCATCAGCCCCAGCATTTT
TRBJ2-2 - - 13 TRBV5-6 CASSSGVAGELFF TGTGCCAGCAGTTCCGGGGTCGCCGGGGAGCTGTTTTTT
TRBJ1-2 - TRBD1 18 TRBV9 CASSHPTFRGRTNYGYTF TGTGCCAGCAGCCACCCCACCTTCAGGGGGCGCACTAACTATGGCTACACCTTC
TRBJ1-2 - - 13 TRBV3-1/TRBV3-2 CASSQGLAGGYTF TGTGCCAGCAGCCAAGGGCTTGCGGGAGGCTACACCTTC
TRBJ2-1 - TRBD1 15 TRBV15 CATSRQGVLYNEQFF TGTGCCACCAGCAGGCAGGGGGTCCTCTACAATGAGCAGTTCTTC
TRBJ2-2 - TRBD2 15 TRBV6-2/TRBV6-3 CASSRTSGGSGELFF TGTGCCAGCAGTCGGACTAGCGGGGGATCCGGGGAGCTGTTTTTT
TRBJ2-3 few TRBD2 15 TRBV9 CASSVGVREGPQQYF TGTGCCAGCAGCGTAGGGGTGCGGGAGGGCCCCCAGCAGTATTTT
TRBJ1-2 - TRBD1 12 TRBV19 CASQTGNYGYTF TGTGCCAGTCAGACAGGGAACTATGGCTACACCTTC
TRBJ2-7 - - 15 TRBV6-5 CASSSRTKSSYEQYF TGTGCCAGCAGCTCACGGACTAAAAGCTCCTACGAGCAGTACTTC
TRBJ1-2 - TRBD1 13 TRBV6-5 CASKGQGIDGYTF TGTGCCAGTAAAGGACAGGGGATTGATGGCTACACCTTC
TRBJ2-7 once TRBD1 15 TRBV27 CASSLTGTGGSEQYF TGTGCCAGCAGTTTAACCGGGACAGGGGGTAGCGAGCAGTACTTC
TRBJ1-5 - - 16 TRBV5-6 CASSQWDINSNQPQHF TGTGCCAGCAGCCAATGGGACATAAACTCCAATCAGCCCCAGCATTTT
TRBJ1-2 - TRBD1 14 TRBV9 CASSPGQGPYGYTF TGTGCCAGCAGCCCAGGACAGGGGCCCTATGGCTACACCTTC
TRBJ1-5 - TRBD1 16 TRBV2 CASSGQGKISNQPQHF TGTGCCAGCAGTGGACAGGGCAAAATCAGCAATCAGCCCCAGCATTTT
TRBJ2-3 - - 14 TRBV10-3 CAISIGADADTQYF TGTGCCATCAGTATAGGGGCGGATGCAGATACGCAGTATTTT
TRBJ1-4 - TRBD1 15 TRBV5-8 CASSLDGRGDEKLFF TGTGCCAGCAGCTTGGATGGCAGGGGGGATGAAAAACTGTTTTTT
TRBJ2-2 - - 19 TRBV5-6 CASIIPVLSDSPNTGELFF TGTGCCAGCATCATCCCCGTCCTTTCGGACAGTCCGAACACCGGGGAGCTGTTTTTT
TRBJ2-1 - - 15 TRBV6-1 CASSEGLGSYNEQFF TGTGCCAGCAGTGAAGGCCTAGGCTCCTACAATGAGCAGTTCTTC
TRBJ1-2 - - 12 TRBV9 CASSQRGYGYTF TGTGCCAGCAGCCAACGGGGGTATGGCTACACCTTC
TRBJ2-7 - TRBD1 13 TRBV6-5 CASRQGSGYEQYF TGTGCCAGCAGACAGGGGTCCGGATACGAGCAGTACTTC